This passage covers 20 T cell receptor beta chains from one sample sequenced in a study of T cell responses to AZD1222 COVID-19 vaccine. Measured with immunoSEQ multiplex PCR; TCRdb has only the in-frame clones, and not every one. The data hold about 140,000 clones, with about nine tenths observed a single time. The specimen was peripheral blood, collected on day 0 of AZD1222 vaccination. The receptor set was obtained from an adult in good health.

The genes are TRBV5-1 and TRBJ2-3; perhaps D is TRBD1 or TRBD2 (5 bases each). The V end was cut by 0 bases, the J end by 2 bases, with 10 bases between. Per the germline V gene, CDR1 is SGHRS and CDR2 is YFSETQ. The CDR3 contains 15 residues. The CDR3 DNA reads TGCGCCAGCAGCTTGGGGGGGACGATCACAGATACGCAGTATTTT. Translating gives CASSLGGTITDTQYF. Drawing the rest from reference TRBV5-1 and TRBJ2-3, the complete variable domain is KAGVTQTPRYLIKTRGQQVTLSCSPISGHRSVSWYQQTPGQGLQFLFEYFSETQRNKGNFPGRFSGRQFSNSRSEMNVSTLELGDSALYLCASSLGGTITDTQYFGPGTRLTVL.

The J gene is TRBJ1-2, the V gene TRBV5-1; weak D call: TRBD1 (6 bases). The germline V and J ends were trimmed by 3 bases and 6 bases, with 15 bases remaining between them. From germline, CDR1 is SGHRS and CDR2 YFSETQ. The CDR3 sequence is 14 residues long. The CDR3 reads CASSSGGGHDGYTF. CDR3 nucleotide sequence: TGCGCCAGCAGCTCCGGTGGGGGCCATGATGGCTACACCTTC.

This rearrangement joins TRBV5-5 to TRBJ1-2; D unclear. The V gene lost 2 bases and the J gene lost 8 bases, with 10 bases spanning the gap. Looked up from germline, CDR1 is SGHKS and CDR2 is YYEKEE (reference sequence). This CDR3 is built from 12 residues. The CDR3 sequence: CASSFGLRGYTF. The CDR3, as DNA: TGTGCCAGCAGCTTTGGTCTGAGGGGCTACACCTTC.

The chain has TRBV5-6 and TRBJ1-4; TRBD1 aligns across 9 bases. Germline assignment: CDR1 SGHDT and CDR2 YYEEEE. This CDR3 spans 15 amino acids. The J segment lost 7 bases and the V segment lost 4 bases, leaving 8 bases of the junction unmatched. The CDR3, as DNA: TGTGCCAGCAGCGGACAGGGGCTGGGGTCTGAAAAACTGTTTTTT. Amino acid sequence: CASSGQGLGSEKLFF.

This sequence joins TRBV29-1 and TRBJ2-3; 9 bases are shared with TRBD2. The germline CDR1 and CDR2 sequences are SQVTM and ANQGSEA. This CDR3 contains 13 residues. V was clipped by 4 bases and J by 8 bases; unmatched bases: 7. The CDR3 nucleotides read TGCAGCGTTGTGGGCGGGGGGGTCGCTACGCAGTATTTT. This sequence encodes CSVVGGGVATQYF.

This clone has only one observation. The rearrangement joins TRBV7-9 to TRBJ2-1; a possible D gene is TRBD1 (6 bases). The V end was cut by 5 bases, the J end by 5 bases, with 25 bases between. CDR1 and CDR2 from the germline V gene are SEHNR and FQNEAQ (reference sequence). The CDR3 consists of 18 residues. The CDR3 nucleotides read TGTGCCAGCAGCGGCCGAGAGTTGACAGGTGGAGACAACAATGAGCAGTTCTTC. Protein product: CASSGRELTGGDNNEQFF.

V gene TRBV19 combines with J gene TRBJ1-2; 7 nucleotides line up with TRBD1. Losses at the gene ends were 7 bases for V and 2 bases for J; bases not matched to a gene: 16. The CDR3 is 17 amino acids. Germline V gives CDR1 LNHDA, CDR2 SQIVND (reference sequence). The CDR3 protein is CASTPAPTGVLNYGYTF. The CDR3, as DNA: TGTGCCAGTACCCCGGCGCCAACAGGGGTCCTCAACTATGGCTACACCTTC.

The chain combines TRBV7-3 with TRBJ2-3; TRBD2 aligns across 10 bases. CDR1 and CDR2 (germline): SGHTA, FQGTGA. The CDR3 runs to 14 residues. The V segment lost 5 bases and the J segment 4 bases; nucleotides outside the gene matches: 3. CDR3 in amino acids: CASSLGTSADTQYF. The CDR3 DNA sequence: TGTGCCAGCAGCCTCGGGACTAGCGCAGATACGCAGTATTTT.

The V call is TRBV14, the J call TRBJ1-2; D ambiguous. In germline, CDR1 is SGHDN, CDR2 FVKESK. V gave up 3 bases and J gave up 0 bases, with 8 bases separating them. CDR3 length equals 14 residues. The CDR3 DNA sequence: TGTGCCAGCAGCCATCGAGACCCTAACTATGGCTACACCTTC. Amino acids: CASSHRDPNYGYTF.

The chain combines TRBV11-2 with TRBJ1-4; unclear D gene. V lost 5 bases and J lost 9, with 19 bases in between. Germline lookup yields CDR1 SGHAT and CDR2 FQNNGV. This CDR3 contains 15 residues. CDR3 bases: TGTGCCAGCAGCCCCGTGGGATACGAAATTCAAAAACTGTTTTTT. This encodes CASSPVGYEIQKLFF.

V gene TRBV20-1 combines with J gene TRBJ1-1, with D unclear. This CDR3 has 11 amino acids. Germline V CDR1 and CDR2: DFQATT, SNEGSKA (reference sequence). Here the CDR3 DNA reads TGCAGGGCAAGCAGTAGTGTTGAAGCTTTCTTT. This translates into CRASSSVEAFF.

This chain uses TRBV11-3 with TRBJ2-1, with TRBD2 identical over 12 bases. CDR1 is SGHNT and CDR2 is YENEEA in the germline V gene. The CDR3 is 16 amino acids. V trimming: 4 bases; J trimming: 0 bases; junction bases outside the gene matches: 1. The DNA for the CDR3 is TGTGCCAGCAGCTCGACTAGCGGGAGCTCCTACAATGAGCAGTTCTTC. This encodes CASSSTSGSSYNEQFF. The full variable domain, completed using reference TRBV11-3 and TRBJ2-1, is EAGVVQSPRYKIIEKKQPVAFWCNPISGHNTLYWYLQNLGQGPELLIRYENEEAVDDSQLPKDRFSAERLKGVDSTLKIQPAELGDSAVYLCASSSTSGSSYNEQFFGPGTRLTVL.

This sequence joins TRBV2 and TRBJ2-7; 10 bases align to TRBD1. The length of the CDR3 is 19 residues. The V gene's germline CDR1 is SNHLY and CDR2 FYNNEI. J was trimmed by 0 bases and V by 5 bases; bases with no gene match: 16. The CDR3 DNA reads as TGTGCCAGCAGTAACCCTTACGGACAGGGGGGAGTTTACTCCTACGAGCAGTACTTC. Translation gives CASSNPYGQGGVYSYEQYF.

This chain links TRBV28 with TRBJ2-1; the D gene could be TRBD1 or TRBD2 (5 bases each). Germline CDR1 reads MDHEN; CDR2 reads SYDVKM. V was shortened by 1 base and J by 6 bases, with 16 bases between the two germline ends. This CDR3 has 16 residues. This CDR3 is CASSLSGGRHSNEQFF. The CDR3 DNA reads TGTGCCAGCAGTTTATCTGGGGGAAGGCACTCCAATGAGCAGTTCTTC.

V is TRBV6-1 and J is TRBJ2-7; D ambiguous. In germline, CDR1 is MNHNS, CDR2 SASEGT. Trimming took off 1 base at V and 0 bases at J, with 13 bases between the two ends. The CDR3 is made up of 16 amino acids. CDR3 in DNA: TGTGCCAGCAGTGAAGTTCCCCTGTTGGACTCCTACGAGCAGTACTTC. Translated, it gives CASSEVPLLDSYEQYF.

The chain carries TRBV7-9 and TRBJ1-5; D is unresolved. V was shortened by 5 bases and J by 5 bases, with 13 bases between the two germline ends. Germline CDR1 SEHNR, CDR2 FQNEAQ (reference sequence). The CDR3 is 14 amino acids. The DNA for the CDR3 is TGTGCCAGCAGCCCGGGGAGGGTTGATCAGCCCCAGCATTTT. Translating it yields CASSPGRVDQPQHF.

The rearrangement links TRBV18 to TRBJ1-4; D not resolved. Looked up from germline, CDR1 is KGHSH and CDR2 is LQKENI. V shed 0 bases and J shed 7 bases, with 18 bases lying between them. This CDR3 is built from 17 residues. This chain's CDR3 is CASSPPYIGWQGEKLFF. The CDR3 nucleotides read TGTGCCAGCTCACCACCCTACATCGGCTGGCAAGGTGAAAAACTGTTTTTT.

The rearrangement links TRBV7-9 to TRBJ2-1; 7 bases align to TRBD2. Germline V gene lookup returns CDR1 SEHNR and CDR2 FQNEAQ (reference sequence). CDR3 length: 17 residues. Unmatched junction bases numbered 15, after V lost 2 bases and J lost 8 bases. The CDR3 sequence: CASSLYSMRERSDEQFF. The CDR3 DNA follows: TGTGCCAGCAGCTTATATTCTATGCGGGAGAGGAGCGATGAGCAGTTCTTC. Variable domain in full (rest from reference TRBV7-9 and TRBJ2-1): DTGVSQNPRHKITKRGQNVTFRCDPISEHNRLYWYRQTLGQGPEFLTYFQNEAQLEKSRLLSDRFSAERPKGSFSTLEIQRTEQGDSAMYLCASSLYSMRERSDEQFFGPGTRLTVL.

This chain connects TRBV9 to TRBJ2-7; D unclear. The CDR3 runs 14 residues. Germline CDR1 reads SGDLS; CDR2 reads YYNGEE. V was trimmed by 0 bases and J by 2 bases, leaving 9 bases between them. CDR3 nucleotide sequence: TGTGCCAGCAGCGTAGAGGCGGAGACCTACGAGCAGTACTTC. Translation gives CASSVEAETYEQYF. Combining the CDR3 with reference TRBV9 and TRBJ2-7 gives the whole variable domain DSGVTQTPKHLITATGQRVTLRCSPRSGDLSVYWYQQSLDQGLQFLIQYYNGEERAKGNILERFSAQQFPDLHSELNLSSLELGDSALYFCASSVEAETYEQYFGPGTRLTVT.

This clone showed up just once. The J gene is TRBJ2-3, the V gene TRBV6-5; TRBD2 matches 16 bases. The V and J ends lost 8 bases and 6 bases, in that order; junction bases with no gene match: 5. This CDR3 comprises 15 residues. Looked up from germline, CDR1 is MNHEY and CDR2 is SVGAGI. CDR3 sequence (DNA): TGTGCCAGCGAAAAGGGACTAGCGGGAGGGGATACGCAGTATTTT. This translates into CASEKGLAGGDTQYF.